This T cell receptor beta chain was captured by sequencing in a study of shared clonotypes between healthy human individuals. Profiling relied on immunoSEQ multiplex PCR, and the TCRdb table lists in-frame clones only, not all of them. The data contain some 2.1 million clones, about 95% of them singletons. V was trimmed by 3 bases and J by 0 bases, leaving 13 bases between them. Germline lookup yields CDR1 MDHEN and CDR2 SYDVKM. The CDR3 contains 16 residues. Naive CD8 cells comprised CD45RO-negative, CCR7-positively selected cells, excluding terminally differentiated effector memory CD45RA+ cells. The study, taken as a whole, reports: Rarefaction indicated that sorted-subset sequencing remained incomplete although depth was large.

About this clone: Its antigen is unidentified.

This sequence joins TRBV28 and TRBJ2-3; TRBD1 is a possible D gene (5 bases). Sample: naive CD8+ T cells sorted from blood. This sequence originates from a man aged 18 to 29 in good health. This CDR3 is CASSFQGVLSTDTQYF. The CDR3 nucleotides are TGTGCCAGCAGTTTTCAGGGCGTACTAAGCACAGATACGCAGTATTTT.